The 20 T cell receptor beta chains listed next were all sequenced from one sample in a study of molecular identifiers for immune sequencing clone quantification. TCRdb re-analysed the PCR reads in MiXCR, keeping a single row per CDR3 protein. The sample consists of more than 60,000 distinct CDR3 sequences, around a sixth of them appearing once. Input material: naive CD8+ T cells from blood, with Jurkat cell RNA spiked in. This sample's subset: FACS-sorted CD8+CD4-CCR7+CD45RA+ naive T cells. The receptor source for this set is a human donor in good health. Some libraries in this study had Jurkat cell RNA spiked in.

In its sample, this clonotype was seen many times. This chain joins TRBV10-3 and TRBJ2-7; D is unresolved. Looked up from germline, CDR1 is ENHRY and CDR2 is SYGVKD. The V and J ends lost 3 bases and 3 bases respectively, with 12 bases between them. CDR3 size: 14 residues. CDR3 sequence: CAISDPITSYEQYF. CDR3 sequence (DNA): TGTGCCATCAGTGACCCCATAACCAGCTACGAGCAGTACTTC.

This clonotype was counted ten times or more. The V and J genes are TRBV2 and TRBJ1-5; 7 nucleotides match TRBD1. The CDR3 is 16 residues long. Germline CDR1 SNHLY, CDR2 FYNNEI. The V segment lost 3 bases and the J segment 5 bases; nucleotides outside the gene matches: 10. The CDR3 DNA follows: TGTGCCAGCAGTGAGACAGGGTTACGGTTTGATCAGCCCCAGCATTTT. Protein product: CASSETGLRFDQPQHF.

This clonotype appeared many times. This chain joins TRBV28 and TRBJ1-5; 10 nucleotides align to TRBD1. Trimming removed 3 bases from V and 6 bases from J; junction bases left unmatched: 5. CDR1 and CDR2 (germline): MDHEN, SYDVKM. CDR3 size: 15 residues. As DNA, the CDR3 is TGTGCCAGCAGTTTTCGACAGGGGGCCAGTCAGCCCCAGCATTTT. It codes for CASSFRQGASQPQHF.

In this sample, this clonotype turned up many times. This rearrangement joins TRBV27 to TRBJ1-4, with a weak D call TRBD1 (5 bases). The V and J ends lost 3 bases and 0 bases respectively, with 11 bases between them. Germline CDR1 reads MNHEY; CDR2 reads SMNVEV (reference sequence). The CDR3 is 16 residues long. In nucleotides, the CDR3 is TGTGCCAGCAGTTTTCGACAGTATGCAACTAATGAAAAACTGTTTTTT. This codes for CASSFRQYATNEKLFF.

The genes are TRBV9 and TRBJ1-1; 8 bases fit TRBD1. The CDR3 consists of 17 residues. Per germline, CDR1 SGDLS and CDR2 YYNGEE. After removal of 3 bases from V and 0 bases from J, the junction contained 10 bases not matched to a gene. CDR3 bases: TGTGCCAGCAGCGCCGTAGACAGGGGCTTCATGAACACTGAAGCTTTCTTT. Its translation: CASSAVDRGFMNTEAFF.

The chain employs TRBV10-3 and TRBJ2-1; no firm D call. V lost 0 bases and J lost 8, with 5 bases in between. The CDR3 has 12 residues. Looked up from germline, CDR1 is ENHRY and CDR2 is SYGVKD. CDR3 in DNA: TGTGCCATCAGTGAGTCCGTCCATGAGCAGTTCTTC. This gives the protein CAISESVHEQFF.

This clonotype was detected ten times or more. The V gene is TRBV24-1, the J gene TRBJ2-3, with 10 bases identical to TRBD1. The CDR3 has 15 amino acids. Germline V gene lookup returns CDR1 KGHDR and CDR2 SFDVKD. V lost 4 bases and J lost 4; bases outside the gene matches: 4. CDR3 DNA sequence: TGTGCCACCAGTGACCAGACAGGGGGCGCAGATACGCAGTATTTT. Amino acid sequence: CATSDQTGGADTQYF.

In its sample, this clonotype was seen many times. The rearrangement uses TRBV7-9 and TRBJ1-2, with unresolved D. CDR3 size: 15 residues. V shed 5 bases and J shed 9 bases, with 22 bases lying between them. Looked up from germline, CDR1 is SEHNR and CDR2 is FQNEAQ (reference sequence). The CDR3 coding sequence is TGTGCCAGCAGCCATCCCTCAGAGCTACGGCGTCGCTACACCTTC. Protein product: CASSHPSELRRRYTF.

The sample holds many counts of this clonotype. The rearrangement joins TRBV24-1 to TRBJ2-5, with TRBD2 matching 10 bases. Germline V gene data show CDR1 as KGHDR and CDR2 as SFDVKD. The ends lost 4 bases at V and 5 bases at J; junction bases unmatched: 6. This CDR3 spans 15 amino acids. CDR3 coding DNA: TGTGCCACCAGTGAACCGCTAGCGGGAGACGAGACCCAGTACTTC. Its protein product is CATSEPLAGDETQYF.

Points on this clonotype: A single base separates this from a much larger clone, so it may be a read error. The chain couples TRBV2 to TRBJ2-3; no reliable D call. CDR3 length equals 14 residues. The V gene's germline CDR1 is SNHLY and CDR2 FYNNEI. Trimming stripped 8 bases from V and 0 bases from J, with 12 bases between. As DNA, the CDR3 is TGTGCCAGCTGTGGCCCAGATAGCACAGATACGCAGTATTTT. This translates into CASCGPDSTDTQYF. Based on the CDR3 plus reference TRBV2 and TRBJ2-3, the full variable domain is EPEVTQTPSHQVTQMGQEVILRCVPISNHLYFYWYRQILGQKVEFLVSFYNNEISEKSEIFDDQFSVERPDGSNFTLKIRSTKLEDSAMYFCASCGPDSTDTQYFGPGTRLTVL.

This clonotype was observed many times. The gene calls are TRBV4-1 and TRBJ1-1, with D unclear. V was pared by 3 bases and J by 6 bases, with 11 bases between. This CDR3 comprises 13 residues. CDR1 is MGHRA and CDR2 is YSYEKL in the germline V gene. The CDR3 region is CASSQASGAEAFF. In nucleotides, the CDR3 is TGCGCCAGCAGCCAGGCTTCAGGAGCTGAAGCTTTCTTT.

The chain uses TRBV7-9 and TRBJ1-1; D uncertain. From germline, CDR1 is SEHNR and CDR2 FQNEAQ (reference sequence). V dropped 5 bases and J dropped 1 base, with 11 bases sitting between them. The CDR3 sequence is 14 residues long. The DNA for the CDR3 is TGTGCCAGCAGCGACCGGGGTCAGAACACTGAAGCTTTCTTT. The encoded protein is CASSDRGQNTEAFF.

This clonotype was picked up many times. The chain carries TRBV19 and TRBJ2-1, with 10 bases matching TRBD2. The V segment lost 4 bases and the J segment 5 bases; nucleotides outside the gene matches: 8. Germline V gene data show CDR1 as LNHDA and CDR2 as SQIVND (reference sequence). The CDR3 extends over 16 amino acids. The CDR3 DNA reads TGTGCCAGTAGTACTTCCGGGACTAGCGTGGACAATGAGCAGTTCTTC. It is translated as CASSTSGTSVDNEQFF.

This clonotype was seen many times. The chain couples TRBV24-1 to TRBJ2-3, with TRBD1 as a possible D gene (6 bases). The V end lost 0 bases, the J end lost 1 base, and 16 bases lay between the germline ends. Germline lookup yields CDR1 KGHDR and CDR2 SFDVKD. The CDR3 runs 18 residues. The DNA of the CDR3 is TGTGCCACCAGTGATTTGGAAGTACAGGGCTTCGGCACAGATACGCAGTATTTT. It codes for CATSDLEVQGFGTDTQYF.

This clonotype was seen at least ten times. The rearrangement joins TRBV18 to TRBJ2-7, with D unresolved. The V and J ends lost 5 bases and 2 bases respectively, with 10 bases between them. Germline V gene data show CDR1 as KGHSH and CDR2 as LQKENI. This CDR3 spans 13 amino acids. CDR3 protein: CASSGEATYEQYF. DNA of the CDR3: TGTGCCAGCTCAGGTGAAGCCACCTACGAGCAGTACTTC. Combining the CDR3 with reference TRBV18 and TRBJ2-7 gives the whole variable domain NAGVMQNPRHLVRRRGQEARLRCSPMKGHSHVYWYRQLPEEGLKFMVYLQKENIIDESGMPKERFSAEFPKEGPSILRIQQVVRGDSAAYFCASSGEATYEQYFGPGTRLTVT.

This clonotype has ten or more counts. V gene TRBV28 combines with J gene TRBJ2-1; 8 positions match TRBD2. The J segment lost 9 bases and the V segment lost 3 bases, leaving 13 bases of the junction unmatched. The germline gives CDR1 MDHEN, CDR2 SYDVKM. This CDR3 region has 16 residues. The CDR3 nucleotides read TGTGCCAGCAGTTTTAGCCTCGGACTAGCTCTTTTTGAGCAGTTCTTC. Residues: CASSFSLGLALFEQFF.

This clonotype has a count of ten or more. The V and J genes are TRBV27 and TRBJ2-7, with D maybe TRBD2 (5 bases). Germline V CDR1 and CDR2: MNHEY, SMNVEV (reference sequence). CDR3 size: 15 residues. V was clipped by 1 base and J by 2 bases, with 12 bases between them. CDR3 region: CASSLLPGITYEQYF. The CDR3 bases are TGTGCCAGCAGTTTATTACCCGGGATCACCTACGAGCAGTACTTC.

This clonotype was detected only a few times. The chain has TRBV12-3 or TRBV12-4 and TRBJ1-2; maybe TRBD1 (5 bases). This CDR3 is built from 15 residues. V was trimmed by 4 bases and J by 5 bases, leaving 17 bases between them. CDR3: CASSSHPGQPYGYTF. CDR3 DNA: TGTGCCAGCAGTTCCCACCCCGGACAACCATATGGCTACACCTTC.

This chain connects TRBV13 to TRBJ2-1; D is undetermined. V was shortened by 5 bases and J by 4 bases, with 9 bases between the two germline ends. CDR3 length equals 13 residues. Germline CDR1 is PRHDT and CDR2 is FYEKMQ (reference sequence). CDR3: CASSPGPYNEQFF. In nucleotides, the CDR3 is TGTGCCAGCAGCCCGGGCCCGTACAATGAGCAGTTCTTC. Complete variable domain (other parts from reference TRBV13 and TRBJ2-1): AAGVIQSPRHLIKEKRETATLKCYPIPRHDTVYWYQQGPGQDPQFLISFYEKMQSDKGSIPDRFSAQQFSDYHSELNMSSLELGDSALYFCASSPGPYNEQFFGPGTRLTVL.

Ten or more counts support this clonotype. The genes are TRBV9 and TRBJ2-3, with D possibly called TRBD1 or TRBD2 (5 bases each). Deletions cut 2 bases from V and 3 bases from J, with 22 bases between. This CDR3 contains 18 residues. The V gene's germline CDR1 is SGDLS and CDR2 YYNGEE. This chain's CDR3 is CASSVDYPRGVRTDTQYF. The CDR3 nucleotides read TGTGCCAGCAGCGTTGACTACCCGAGAGGGGTAAGAACAGATACGCAGTATTTT.